One and the same sample provided the 4 T cell receptor beta chains below, sequenced in a study of blood T cell repertoires in COVID-19. TCRdb keeps only in-frame clones here, not all; method: immunoSEQ multiplex PCR. The sample has 200,000 to 250,000 clones, 80% to 90% seen once. Material for sequencing was PBMCs or T cells enriched from blood (not recorded which). Receptor source: a man in his forties or fifties who had recovered from COVID-19.

The chain couples TRBV7-6 to TRBJ2-7, with 10 bases identical to TRBD1. Losses at the gene ends were 0 bases for V and 4 bases for J; bases not matched to a gene: 3. The CDR3 has 15 amino acids. Germline values: CDR1 SGHVS, CDR2 FNYEAQ. The CDR3, as DNA: TGTGCCAGCAGCTTAGCAGGACAGGGGGGTTACGAGCAGTACTTC. It codes for CASSLAGQGGYEQYF. The complete variable domain, with remaining parts taken from reference TRBV7-6 and TRBJ2-7, reads GAGVSQSPRYKVTKRGQDVALRCDPISGHVSLYWYRQALGQGPEFLTYFNYEAQQDKSGLPNDRFSAERPEGSISTLTIQRTEQRDSAMYRCASSLAGQGGYEQYFGPGTRLTVT.

This chain uses TRBV5-6 with TRBJ2-1, with 9 bases that match TRBD1. This CDR3 region has 15 residues. After removal of 4 bases from V and 4 bases from J, the junction contained 6 bases not matched to a gene. Germline lookup yields CDR1 SGHDT and CDR2 YYEEEE. The chain's CDR3 is CASSTRQGGYNEQFF. For the CDR3, the DNA is TGTGCCAGCAGCACCAGACAGGGGGGATACAATGAGCAGTTCTTC.

V gene TRBV11-3 combines with J gene TRBJ2-1; D gene ambiguous. The CDR3 has 15 residues. Germline V CDR1 and CDR2: SGHNT, YENEEA. Trimming stripped 0 bases from V and 6 bases from J, with 12 bases between. The CDR3 region has the DNA TGTGCCAGCAGCTTAGATCAGGCAGAGTTCAATGAGCAGTTCTTC. Its translation: CASSLDQAEFNEQFF.

This clone was seen more than once but under ten times. Additional DNA sequences in this sample encode the identical CDR3. The chain employs TRBV12-3 or TRBV12-4 and TRBJ1-1; D remains unclear. The CDR3 is 12 residues long. V was cut by 5 bases and J by 0 bases, with 4 bases left in between. CDR3 nucleotides: TGTGCCAGCAGTCTAATGAACACTGAAGCTTTCTTT. This encodes CASSLMNTEAFF.